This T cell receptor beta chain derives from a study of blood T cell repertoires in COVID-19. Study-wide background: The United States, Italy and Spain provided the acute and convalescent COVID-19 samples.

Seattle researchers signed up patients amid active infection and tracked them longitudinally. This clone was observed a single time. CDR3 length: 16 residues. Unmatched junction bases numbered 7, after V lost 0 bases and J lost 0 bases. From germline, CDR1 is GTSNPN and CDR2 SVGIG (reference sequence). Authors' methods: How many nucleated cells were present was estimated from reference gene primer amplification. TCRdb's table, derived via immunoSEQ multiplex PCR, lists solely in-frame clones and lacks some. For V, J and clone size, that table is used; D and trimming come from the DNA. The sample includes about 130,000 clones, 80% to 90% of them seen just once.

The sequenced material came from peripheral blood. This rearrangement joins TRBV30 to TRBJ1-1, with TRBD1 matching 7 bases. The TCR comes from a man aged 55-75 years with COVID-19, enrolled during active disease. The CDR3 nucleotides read TGTGCCTGGAGTGTACCTGACAGGGACCTGAACACTGAAGCTTTCTTT. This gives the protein CAWSVPDRDLNTEAFF. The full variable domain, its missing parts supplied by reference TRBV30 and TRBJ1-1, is SQTIHQWPATLVQPVGSPLSLECTVEGTSNPNLYWYRQAAGRGLQLLFYSVGIGQISSEVPQNLSASRPQDRQFILSSKKLLLSDSGFYLCAWSVPDRDLNTEAFFGQGTRLTVV.